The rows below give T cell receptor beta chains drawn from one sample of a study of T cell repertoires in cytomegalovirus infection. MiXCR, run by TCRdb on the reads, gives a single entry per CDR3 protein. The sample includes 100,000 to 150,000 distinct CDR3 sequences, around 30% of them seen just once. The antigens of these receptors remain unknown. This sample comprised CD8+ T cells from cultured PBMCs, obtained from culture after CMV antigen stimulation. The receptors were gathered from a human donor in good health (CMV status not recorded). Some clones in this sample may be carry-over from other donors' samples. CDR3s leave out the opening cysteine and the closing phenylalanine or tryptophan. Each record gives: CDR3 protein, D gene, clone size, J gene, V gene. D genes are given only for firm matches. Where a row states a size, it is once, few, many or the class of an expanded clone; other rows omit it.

CDR3aa: ASSLDTGWEQY; d_gene: -; abundance: few; j_gene: TRBJ2-7; v_gene: TRBV7-4
CDR3aa: SVQGHNEKLF; d_gene: -; abundance: -; j_gene: TRBJ1-4; v_gene: TRBV29-1
CDR3aa: ASRSGVVMNTEAF; d_gene: -; abundance: once; j_gene: TRBJ1-1; v_gene: TRBV6-6
CDR3aa: ASSLAHTGNYGYT; d_gene: -; abundance: -; j_gene: TRBJ1-2; v_gene: TRBV5-8
CDR3aa: ASSLLPQRGPSYNEQF; d_gene: TRBD2; abundance: -; j_gene: TRBJ2-1; v_gene: TRBV7-9
CDR3aa: ASSLPLTYEQY; d_gene: -; abundance: few; j_gene: TRBJ2-7; v_gene: TRBV7-9
CDR3aa: ASSLGTTGSWSNEQY; d_gene: -; abundance: -; j_gene: TRBJ2-7; v_gene: TRBV7-9
CDR3aa: ASSTPNDGTQETQY; d_gene: -; abundance: -; j_gene: TRBJ2-5; v_gene: TRBV5-4
CDR3aa: ASSFIDIYTEAF; d_gene: -; abundance: -; j_gene: TRBJ1-1; v_gene: TRBV6-2/TRBV6-3
CDR3aa: ASSLGTGGFGNYGYT; d_gene: TRBD1; abundance: few; j_gene: TRBJ1-2; v_gene: TRBV7-2
CDR3aa: ASSSGTGATDTQY; d_gene: TRBD1; abundance: medium-sized; j_gene: TRBJ2-3; v_gene: TRBV28
CDR3aa: SARDQGATYNSPLH; d_gene: TRBD1; abundance: -; j_gene: TRBJ1-6; v_gene: TRBV20-1
CDR3aa: ASIQPQH; d_gene: -; abundance: few; j_gene: TRBJ1-5; v_gene: TRBV7-7
CDR3aa: ASSLSPGTATDTQY; d_gene: -; abundance: few; j_gene: TRBJ2-3; v_gene: TRBV7-8
CDR3aa: ASSPPGDYSNQPQH; d_gene: -; abundance: -; j_gene: TRBJ1-5; v_gene: TRBV28
CDR3aa: ASSYDRANEQF; d_gene: TRBD1; abundance: -; j_gene: TRBJ2-1; v_gene: TRBV19